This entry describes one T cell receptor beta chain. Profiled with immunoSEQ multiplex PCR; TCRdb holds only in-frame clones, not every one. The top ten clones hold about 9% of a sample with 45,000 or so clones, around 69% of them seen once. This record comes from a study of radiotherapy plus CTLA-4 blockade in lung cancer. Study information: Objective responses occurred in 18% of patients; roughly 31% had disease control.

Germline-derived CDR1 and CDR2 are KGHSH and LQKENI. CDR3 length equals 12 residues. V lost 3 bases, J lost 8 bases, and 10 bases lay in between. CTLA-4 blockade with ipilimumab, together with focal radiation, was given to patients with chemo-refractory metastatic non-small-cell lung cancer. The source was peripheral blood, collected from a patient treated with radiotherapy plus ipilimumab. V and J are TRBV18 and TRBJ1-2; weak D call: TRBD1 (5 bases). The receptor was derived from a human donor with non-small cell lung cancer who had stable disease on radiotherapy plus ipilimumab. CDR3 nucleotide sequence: TGTGCCAGCTCACCTCAGGGATCCGGCTACACCTTC. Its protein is CASSPQGSGYTF.